These 9 T cell receptor beta chains were all obtained from the same sample, sequenced in a study of cytomegalovirus exposure and HLA in healthy donors. PCR used 60 Vbeta primers and 13 Jbeta primers. The repertoire was sequenced with immunoSEQ multiplex PCR; TCRdb's copy has only in-frame clones and lacks some. The sample carries 110,000 to 150,000 clones, 75% to 90% recorded once. Source material: PBMCs. The receptors were gathered from a female donor in good health and CMV-seronegative.

This clone was observed once. The chain is built from TRBV4-1 and TRBJ2-7, with a weak D call TRBD1 (6 bases). This CDR3 region has 16 residues. CDR1 MGHRA and CDR2 YSYEKL come from the germline V gene. V lost 0 bases, J lost 2 bases, and 14 bases lay in between. The CDR3 bases are TGCGCCAGCAGCCAAGATCACAGGGTGGGAGCCTACGAGCAGTACTTC. This translates into CASSQDHRVGAYEQYF.

The rearrangement links TRBV5-4 to TRBJ2-7; D unclear. Trimming shortened V by 2 bases and J by 5 bases, and 20 bases separated the two germline ends. The germline CDR1 and CDR2 sequences are SGHNT and YYREEE (reference sequence). This CDR3 comprises 16 residues. CDR3 sequence: CASSFKTGSQSDEQYF. The DNA of the CDR3 is TGTGCCAGCAGCTTTAAGACCGGGTCCCAGAGCGACGAGCAGTACTTC.

The chain uses TRBV7-9 and TRBJ1-2, with 10 bases that match TRBD1. The CDR3 contains 16 residues. With 0 bases clipped from V and 2 bases from J, the junction kept 3 bases outside the gene matches. Germline-derived CDR1 and CDR2 are SEHNR and FQNEAQ (reference sequence). DNA of the CDR3: TGTGCCAGCAGCTTAGCGGGGACAGGGGCGAACTATGGCTACACCTTC. Its protein product is CASSLAGTGANYGYTF.

In this sample, this clone turned up once. The chain carries TRBV28 and TRBJ1-5; D remains unclear. Between the trimmed V and J ends, which lost 2 bases and 3 bases, there was a span of 11 bases. Germline V CDR1 and CDR2: MDHEN, SYDVKM. CDR3 length: 15 amino acids. Here the CDR3 reads CASSLRQEFNQPQHF. The CDR3 DNA reads as TGTGCCAGCAGTTTAAGGCAGGAATTCAATCAGCCCCAGCATTTT.

This rearrangement joins TRBV29-1 to TRBJ1-5; a possible D gene is TRBD1 (6 bases). CDR3 length equals 14 residues. CDR1 is SQVTM and CDR2 is ANQGSEA in the germline V gene. V lost 4 bases and J 6 bases, leaving 16 bases between the germline ends. CDR3 sequence reads: CSVGEGGLAQPQHF. For the CDR3, the DNA is TGCAGCGTTGGAGAGGGGGGGTTGGCTCAGCCCCAGCATTTT. Complete variable domain (other parts from reference TRBV29-1 and TRBJ1-5): SAVISQKPSRDICQRGTSLTIQCQVDSQVTMMFWYRQQPGQSLTLIATANQGSEATYESGFVIDKFPISRPNLTFSTLTVSNMSPEDSSIYLCSVGEGGLAQPQHFGDGTRLSIL.

Regarding this clone: Because the CDR3 is missing its conserved closing phenylalanine or tryptophan, this is likely a read error. The chain uses TRBV29-1 and TRBJ1-4; D is unclear. The CDR3 is 14 amino acids. The germline gives CDR1 SQVTM, CDR2 ANQGSEA. V was shortened by 0 bases and J by 8 bases, with 13 bases between the two germline ends. DNA of the CDR3: TGCAGCGTTGAAGAAGACAAGCATCGGGAAAAACTGTTTGTT. This encodes CSVEEDKHREKLFV.

The rearrangement joins TRBV6-6 to TRBJ2-3, with D perhaps matching TRBD2 (6 bases). This CDR3 comprises 15 residues. The germline gives CDR1 MNHNY, CDR2 SVGAGI (reference sequence). Trimming removed 6 bases from V and 5 bases from J, with 18 bases in between. Here the CDR3 DNA reads TGTGCCAGCAGACCTCTGGCGCGGGGCGAAGATACGCAGTATTTT. Residues: CASRPLARGEDTQYF.

The V call is TRBV29-1, the J call TRBJ2-7; TRBD1 aligns across 8 bases. With 7 bases clipped from V and 3 bases from J, the junction kept 11 bases outside the gene matches. Germline CDR1 and CDR2: SQVTM and ANQGSEA. The length of the CDR3 is 14 residues. CDR3 region: CSALGQGGSYEQYF. The CDR3 DNA reads as TGCAGCGCCCTTGGACAGGGTGGGAGCTACGAGCAGTACTTC.

The CDR3 spells CASSQGTTGFGYTF. The CDR3 DNA reads TGCGCCAGCAGCCAAGGTACAACAGGGTTTGGCTACACCTTC. The rearrangement uses TRBV4-1 and TRBJ1-2, with D perhaps TRBD1 (6 bases). The CDR3 length is 14 residues. Trimming stripped 1 base from V and 7 bases from J, with 13 bases between. Per germline, CDR1 MGHRA and CDR2 YSYEKL.